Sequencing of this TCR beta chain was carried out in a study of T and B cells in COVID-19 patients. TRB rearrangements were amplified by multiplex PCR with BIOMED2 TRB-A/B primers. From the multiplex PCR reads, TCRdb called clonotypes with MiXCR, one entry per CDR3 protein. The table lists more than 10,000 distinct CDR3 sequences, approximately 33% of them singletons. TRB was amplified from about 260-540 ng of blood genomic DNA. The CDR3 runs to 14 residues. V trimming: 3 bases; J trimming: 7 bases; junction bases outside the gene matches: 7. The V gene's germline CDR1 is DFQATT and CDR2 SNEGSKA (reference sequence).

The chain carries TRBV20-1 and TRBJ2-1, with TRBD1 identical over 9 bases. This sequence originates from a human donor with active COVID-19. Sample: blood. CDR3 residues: CSASIPGTGNEQFF. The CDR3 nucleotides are TGCAGTGCTAGTATACCCGGGACAGGGAATGAGCAGTTCTTC.